The sequence of this T cell receptor (beta chain) was determined in a study of Tregs in tolerant kidney transplant recipients. Germline-derived CDR1 and CDR2 are KGHSH and LQKENI. This CDR3 spans 13 amino acids. The junction had 8 bases not matched to a gene; V was cut back by 8 bases and J by 6 bases. Sequencing was performed with immunoSEQ multiplex PCR; in TCRdb, only in-frame clones are kept and a portion is missing. Among some 110,000 clones listed, about 90% were seen once. Unstimulated Tregs (CD4+CD25+CD127-) and CD4+CD25- non-Tregs were sorted from PBMCs. Study-level results: The most relevant donor-specific Treg TCRbeta repertoire apparently came from expansion with activated donor B cells.

As regards this clone: Its target is not known.

The chain couples TRBV18 to TRBJ1-2, with 8 bases aligning to TRBD1. The specimen sequenced was CD4+ T cells from blood. The sequence came from a human donor in good health. CDR3 coding DNA: TGTGCCAGCACCGACAGGGGAGAGGATGGCTACACCTTC. Its protein product is CASTDRGEDGYTF. Complete variable domain (other parts from reference TRBV18 and TRBJ1-2): NAGVMQNPRHLVRRRGQEARLRCSPMKGHSHVYWYRQLPEEGLKFMVYLQKENIIDESGMPKERFSAEFPKEGPSILRIQQVVRGDSAAYFCASTDRGEDGYTFGSGTRLTVV.